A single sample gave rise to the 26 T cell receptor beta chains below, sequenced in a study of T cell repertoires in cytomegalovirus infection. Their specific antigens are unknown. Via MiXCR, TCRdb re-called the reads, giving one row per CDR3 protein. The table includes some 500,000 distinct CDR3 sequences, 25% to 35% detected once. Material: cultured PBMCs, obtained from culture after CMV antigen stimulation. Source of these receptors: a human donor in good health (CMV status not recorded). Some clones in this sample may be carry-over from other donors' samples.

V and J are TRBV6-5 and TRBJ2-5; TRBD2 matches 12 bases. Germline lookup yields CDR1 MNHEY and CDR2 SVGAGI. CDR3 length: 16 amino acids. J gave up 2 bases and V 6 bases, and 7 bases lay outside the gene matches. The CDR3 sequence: CASSPSGRGQQETQYF. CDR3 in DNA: TGTGCCAGCAGCCCTAGCGGGAGGGGTCAACAAGAGACCCAGTACTTC.

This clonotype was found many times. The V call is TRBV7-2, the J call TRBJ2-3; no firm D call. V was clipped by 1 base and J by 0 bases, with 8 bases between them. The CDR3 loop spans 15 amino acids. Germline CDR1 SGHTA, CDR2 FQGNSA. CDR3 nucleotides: TGTGCCAGCAGCTTAGATCTGATGAGCACAGATACGCAGTATTTT. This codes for CASSLDLMSTDTQYF.

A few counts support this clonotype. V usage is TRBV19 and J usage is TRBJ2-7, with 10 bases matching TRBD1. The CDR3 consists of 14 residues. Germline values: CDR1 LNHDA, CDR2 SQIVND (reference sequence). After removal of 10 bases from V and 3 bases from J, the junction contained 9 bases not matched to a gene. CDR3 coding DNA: TGTGCCACCGGCGGGACAGGGGTCTACTACGAGCAGTACTTC. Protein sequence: CATGGTGVYYEQYF.

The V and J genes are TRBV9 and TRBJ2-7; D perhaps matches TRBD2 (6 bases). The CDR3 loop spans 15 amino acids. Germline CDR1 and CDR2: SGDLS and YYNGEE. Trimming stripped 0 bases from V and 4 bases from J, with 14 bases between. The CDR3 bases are TGTGCCAGCAGCGTAGGGTGGGGGGTTAGGTACGAGCAGTACTTC. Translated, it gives CASSVGWGVRYEQYF. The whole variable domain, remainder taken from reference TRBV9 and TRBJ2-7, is DSGVTQTPKHLITATGQRVTLRCSPRSGDLSVYWYQQSLDQGLQFLIQYYNGEERAKGNILERFSAQQFPDLHSELNLSSLELGDSALYFCASSVGWGVRYEQYFGPGTRLTVT.

CDR3 sequence: CASSSGGAPGANVLTF. CDR3 DNA sequence: TGTGCCAGCAGTTCCGGGGGGGCGCCGGGGGCCAACGTCCTGACTTTC. The chain employs TRBV7-2 and TRBJ2-6; 8 nucleotides match TRBD2. CDR1 is SGHTA and CDR2 is FQGNSA in the germline V gene. CDR3 length equals 16 residues. V lost 6 bases to trimming and J lost 4 bases; unmatched junction nucleotides: 8. Supplemented by reference TRBV7-2 and TRBJ2-6, the full variable domain reads GAGVSQSPSNKVTEKGKDVELRCDPISGHTALYWYRQSLGQGLEFLIYFQGNSAPDKSGLPSDRFSAERTGGSVSTLTIQRTQQEDSAVYLCASSSGGAPGANVLTFGAGSRLTVL.

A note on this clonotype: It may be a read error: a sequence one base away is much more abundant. The CDR3 DNA follows: TGTGCCGGCAGCTTAGGGCCTAGCGGGTTCCCCTACGAGCAGTACTTC. Protein: CAGSLGPSGFPYEQYF. This chain uses TRBV7-2 with TRBJ2-7; the match to TRBD2 covers 8 bases. The CDR3 covers 16 residues. CDR1 is SGHTA, CDR2 FQGNSA, per germline.

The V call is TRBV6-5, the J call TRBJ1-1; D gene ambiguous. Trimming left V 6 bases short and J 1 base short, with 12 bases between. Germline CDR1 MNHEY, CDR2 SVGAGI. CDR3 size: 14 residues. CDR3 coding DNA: TGTGCCAGCAGCGCCTCGATAACGAACACTGAAGCTTTCTTT. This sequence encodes CASSASITNTEAFF.

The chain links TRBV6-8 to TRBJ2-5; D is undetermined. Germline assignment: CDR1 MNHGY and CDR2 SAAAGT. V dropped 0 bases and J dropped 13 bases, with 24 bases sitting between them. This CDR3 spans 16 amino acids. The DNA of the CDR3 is TGTGCCAGCAGTTACTCGGGTAGGGTTCGGGCCCGACCCATGTACTTC. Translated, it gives CASSYSGRVRARPMYF.

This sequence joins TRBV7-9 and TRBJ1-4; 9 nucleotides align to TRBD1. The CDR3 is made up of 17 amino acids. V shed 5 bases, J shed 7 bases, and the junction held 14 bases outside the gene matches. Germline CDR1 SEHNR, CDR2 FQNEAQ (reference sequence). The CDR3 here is CASSQSTRQGVIEKLFF. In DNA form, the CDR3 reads TGTGCCAGCAGCCAATCCACAAGACAGGGGGTGATTGAAAAACTGTTTTTT.

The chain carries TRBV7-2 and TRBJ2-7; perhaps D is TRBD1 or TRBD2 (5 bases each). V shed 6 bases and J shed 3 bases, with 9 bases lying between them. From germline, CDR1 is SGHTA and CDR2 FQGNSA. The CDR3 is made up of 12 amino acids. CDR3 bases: TGTGCCAGCAGTTGGGACGGCTACGAGCAGTACGTC. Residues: CASSWDGYEQYV.

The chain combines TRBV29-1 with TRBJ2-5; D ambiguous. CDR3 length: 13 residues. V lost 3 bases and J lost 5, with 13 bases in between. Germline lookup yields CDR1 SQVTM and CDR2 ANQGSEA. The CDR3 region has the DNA TGCAGCGTTGACCTAGGTTCTATTGAGACCCAGTACTTC. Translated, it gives CSVDLGSIETQYF.

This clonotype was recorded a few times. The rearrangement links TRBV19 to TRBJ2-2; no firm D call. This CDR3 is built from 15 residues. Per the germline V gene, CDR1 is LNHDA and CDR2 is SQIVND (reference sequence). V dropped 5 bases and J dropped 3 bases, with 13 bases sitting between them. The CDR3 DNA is TGTGCCAGTAGTCGAAACCCAACCCACACCGGGGAGCTGTTTTTT. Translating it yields CASSRNPTHTGELFF.

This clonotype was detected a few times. Here the CDR3 DNA reads TGTGCCAGCAGCCCCAGCAGAGGCGGGAGTGTTGGAGATACGCAGTATTTT. Translating gives CASSPSRGGSVGDTQYF. This chain links TRBV25-1 with TRBJ2-3; 7 bases align to TRBD2. Losses at the gene ends were 6 bases for V and 5 bases for J; bases not matched to a gene: 17. CDR1 MGHDK and CDR2 SYGVNS come from the germline V gene. The CDR3 is 17 amino acids.

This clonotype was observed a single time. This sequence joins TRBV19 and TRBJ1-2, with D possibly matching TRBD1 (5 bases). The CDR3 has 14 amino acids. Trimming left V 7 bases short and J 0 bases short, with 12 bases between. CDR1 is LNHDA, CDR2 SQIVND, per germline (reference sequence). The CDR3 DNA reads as TGTGCCAGTACTCGGGCAGGGACTAACTATGGCTACACCTTC. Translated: CASTRAGTNYGYTF. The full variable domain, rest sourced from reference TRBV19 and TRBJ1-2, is DGGITQSPKYLFRKEGQNVTLSCEQNLNHDAMYWYRQDPGQGLRLIYYSQIVNDFQKGDIAEGYSVSREKKESFPLTVTSAQKNPTAFYLCASTRAGTNYGYTFGSGTRLTVV.

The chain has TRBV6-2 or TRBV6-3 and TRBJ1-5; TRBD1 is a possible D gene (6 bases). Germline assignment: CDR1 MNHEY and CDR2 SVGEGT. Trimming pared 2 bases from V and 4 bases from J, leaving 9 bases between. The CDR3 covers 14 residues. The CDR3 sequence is CASSYGQTNQPQHF. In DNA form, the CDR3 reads TGTGCCAGCAGTTACGGACAGACAAATCAGCCCCAGCATTTT.

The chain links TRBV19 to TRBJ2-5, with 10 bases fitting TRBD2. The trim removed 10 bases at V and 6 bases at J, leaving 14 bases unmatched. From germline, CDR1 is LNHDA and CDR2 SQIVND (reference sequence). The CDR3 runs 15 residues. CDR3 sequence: CATSGTSVNLKTQYF. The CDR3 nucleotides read TGTGCCACTTCCGGGACTAGCGTTAATCTAAAGACCCAGTACTTC. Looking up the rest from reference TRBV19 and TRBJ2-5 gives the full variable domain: DGGITQSPKYLFRKEGQNVTLSCEQNLNHDAMYWYRQDPGQGLRLIYYSQIVNDFQKGDIAEGYSVSREKKESFPLTVTSAQKNPTAFYLCATSGTSVNLKTQYFGPGTRLLVL.

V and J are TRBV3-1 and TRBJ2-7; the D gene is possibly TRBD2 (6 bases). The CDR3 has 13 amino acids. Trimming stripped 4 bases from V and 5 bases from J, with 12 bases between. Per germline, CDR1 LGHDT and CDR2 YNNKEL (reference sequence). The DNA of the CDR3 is TGTGCCAGCAGCCTATTCGGAGGGGACGAGCAGTACGTC. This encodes CASSLFGGDEQYV.

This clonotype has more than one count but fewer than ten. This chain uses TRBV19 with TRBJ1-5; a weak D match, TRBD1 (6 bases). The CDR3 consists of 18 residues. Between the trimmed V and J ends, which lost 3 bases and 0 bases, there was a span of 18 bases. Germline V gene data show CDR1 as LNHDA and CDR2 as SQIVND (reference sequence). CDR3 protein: CASSMEEGGIYSNQPQHF. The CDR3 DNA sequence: TGTGCCAGTAGTATGGAGGAGGGGGGAATTTATAGCAATCAGCCCCAGCATTTT.

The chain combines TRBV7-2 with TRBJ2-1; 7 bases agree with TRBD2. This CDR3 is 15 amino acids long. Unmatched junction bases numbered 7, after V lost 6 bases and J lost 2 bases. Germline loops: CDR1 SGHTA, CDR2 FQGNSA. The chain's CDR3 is CASRTLAVPYNEQFF. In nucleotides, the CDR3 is TGTGCCAGCAGAACCCTAGCGGTCCCCTACAATGAGCAGTTCTTC.

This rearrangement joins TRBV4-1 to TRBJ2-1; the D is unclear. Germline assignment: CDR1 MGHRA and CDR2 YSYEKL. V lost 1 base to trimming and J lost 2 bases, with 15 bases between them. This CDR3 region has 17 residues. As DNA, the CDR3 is TGCGCCAGCAGCCAAGTTGATTGGCCCTCTCCCTACAATGAGCAGTTCTTC. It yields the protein CASSQVDWPSPYNEQFF.

In nucleotides, the CDR3 is TGTGCCAGCAGTGGGGACAGACTTAATGTCAATCAGCCCCAGCATTTT. Translation gives CASSGDRLNVNQPQHF. The genes are TRBV6-1 and TRBJ1-5, with 7 bases fitting TRBD1. The CDR3 has 16 residues. Germline-derived CDR1 and CDR2 are MNHNS and SASEGT. V dropped 4 bases and J dropped 3; count of bases not matched to a gene: 9.

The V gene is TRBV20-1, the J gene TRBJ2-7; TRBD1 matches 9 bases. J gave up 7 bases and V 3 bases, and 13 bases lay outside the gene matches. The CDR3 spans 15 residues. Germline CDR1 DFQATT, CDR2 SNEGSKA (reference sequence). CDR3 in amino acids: CSARKPGQGRGEQYF. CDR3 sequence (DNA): TGCAGTGCTAGGAAACCGGGACAGGGAAGGGGAGAGCAGTACTTC.

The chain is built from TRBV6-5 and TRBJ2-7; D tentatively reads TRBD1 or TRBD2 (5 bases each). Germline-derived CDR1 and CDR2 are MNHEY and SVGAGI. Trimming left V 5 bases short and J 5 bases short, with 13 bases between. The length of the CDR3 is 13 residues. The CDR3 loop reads CASSTTRGHEQYF. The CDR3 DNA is TGTGCCAGCAGTACTACTAGGGGTCACGAGCAGTACTTC.

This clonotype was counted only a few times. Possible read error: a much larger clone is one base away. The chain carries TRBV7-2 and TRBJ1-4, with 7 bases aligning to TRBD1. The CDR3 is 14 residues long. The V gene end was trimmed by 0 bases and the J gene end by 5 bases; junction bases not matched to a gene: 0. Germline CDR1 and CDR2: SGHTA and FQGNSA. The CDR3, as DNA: TGTGCCAGCAGCTTAGCACAGGGGAATGAAAAACTGTTTTTT. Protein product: CASSLAQGNEKLFF.

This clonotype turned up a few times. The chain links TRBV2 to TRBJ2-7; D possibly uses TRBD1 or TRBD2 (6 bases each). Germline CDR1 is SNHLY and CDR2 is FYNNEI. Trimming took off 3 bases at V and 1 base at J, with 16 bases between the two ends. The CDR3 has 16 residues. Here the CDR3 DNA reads TGTGCCAGCAGTGATTTCGCGGGGACAACATCCTACGAGCAGTACTTC. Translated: CASSDFAGTTSYEQYF.

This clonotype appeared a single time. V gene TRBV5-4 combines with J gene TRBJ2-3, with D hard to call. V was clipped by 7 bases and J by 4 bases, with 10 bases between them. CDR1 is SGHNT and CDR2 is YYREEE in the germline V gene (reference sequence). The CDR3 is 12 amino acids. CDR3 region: CASGPRPDTQYF. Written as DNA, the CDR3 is TGTGCCAGCGGACCCCGGCCAGATACGCAGTATTTT.